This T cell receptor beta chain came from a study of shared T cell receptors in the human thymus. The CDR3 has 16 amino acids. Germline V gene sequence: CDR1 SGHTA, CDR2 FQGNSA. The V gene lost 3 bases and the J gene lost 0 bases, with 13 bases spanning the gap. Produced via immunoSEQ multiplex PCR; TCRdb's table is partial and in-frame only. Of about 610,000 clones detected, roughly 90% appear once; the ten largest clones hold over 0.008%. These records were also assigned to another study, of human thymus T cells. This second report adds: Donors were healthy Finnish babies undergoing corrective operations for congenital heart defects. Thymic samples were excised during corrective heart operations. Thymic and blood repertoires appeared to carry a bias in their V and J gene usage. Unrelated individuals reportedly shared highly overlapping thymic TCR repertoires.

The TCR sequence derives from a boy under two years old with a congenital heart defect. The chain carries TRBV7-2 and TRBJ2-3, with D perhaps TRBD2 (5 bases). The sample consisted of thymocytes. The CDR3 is CASSLRTGSSTDTQYF. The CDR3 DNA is TGTGCCAGCAGCTTGAGGACGGGGTCTAGCACAGATACGCAGTATTTT.